The following is a T cell receptor beta chain sequence with its context. In the authors' methods: Using reference gene primer amplification, nucleated cell counts were estimated. Using immunoSEQ multiplex PCR, the repertoire was profiled, and TCRdb retains in-frame clones only, with some absent. That table furnishes V, J and clone size, whereas the DNA furnished D and trimming. Of about 160,000 clones in the sample, roughly 80% were seen once. Recruits, aged roughly 18 to 95 years, lived in about two dozen US areas. Grouping used clinical history reported by participants in a survey and questionnaire. The data were taken from a study of blood T cell repertoires in COVID-19. Across the study: Nucleic acid was either cDNA or gDNA, and it came from T cells, B-cell-depleted T cells, or PBMCs.

Specimen: PBMCs or T cells enriched from blood (not recorded which). This clonotype was sampled from a woman between 35 and 50 years old with acute COVID-19.

The CDR3 loop reads CASSPAGDTQYF. In nucleotides, the CDR3 is TGTGCCAGCAGCCCTGCAGGGGATACGCAGTATTTT. This rearrangement joins TRBV12-3 or TRBV12-4 to TRBJ2-3; D might be TRBD1 (5 bases). Trimming shortened V by 6 bases and J by 6 bases, and 10 bases separated the two germline ends. The CDR3 is 12 residues long.